The next 11 T cell receptor beta chains were all read from a single sample in a study of blood T cell repertoires in COVID-19. Profiled with immunoSEQ multiplex PCR; TCRdb holds only in-frame clones, not every one. The data contain 110,000 to 150,000 clones, about four fifths of them seen just once; the ten biggest clones take up about 10%. The sample comprised PBMCs or T cells enriched from blood (not recorded which). These receptors were taken from a man between 45 and 60 years old who had recovered from COVID-19.

This clone was picked up one time. The V gene is TRBV7-9, the J gene TRBJ2-3, with 9 nucleotides matching TRBD2. Germline values: CDR1 SEHNR, CDR2 FQNEAQ (reference sequence). V trimming: 4 bases; J trimming: 5 bases; junction bases outside the gene matches: 7. This CDR3 spans 15 amino acids. This chain's CDR3 is CASSYIAGAVDTQYF. The CDR3 DNA reads TGTGCCAGCAGCTATATAGCGGGGGCGGTAGATACGCAGTATTTT.

This chain links TRBV19 with TRBJ2-7; the match to TRBD1 covers 9 bases. Trimming at V came to 5 bases and at J to 3 bases, leaving 11 bases not matched to a gene. Germline V gene sequence: CDR1 LNHDA, CDR2 SQIVND (reference sequence). This CDR3 comprises 16 residues. CDR3 amino acids: CASSVAPGTGRYEQYF. In DNA, the CDR3 is TGTGCCAGTAGTGTAGCCCCTGGGACAGGGCGCTACGAGCAGTACTTC.

The chain is built from TRBV19 and TRBJ1-4; 9 positions match TRBD1. The CDR3 extends over 15 amino acids. Unmatched junction bases numbered 2, after V lost 6 bases and J lost 0 bases. Germline V gives CDR1 LNHDA, CDR2 SQIVND (reference sequence). CDR3 residues: CASSGQGSTNEKLFF. CDR3 bases: TGTGCCAGTAGCGGACAGGGGTCAACTAATGAAAAACTGTTTTTT.

This clone was seen more than once but under ten times. The genes are TRBV27 and TRBJ1-2; no firm D call. In germline, CDR1 is MNHEY, CDR2 SMNVEV (reference sequence). Trimming left V 3 bases short and J 2 bases short, with 7 bases between. This CDR3 is built from 13 residues. CDR3 sequence (DNA): TGTGCCAGCAGTTTCCGCCAGAACTATGGCTACACCTTC. Its translation: CASSFRQNYGYTF.

The chain is built from TRBV9 and TRBJ1-3; D may be TRBD1 (5 bases). CDR1 is SGDLS, CDR2 YYNGEE, per germline. CDR3 length: 17 residues. The ends were cut back, 0 bases at V and 0 bases at J, with 13 bases in the middle. CDR3 residues: CASSVVDTMSSGNTIYF. CDR3 nucleotides: TGTGCCAGCAGCGTAGTGGACACCATGAGCTCTGGAAACACCATATATTTT.

This clone was counted between two and nine times. The chain links TRBV28 to TRBJ1-5; D is unclear. The CDR3 is 13 residues long. Trimming took off 9 bases at V and 9 bases at J, with 18 bases between the two ends. Germline CDR1 is MDHEN and CDR2 is SYDVKM. CDR3 DNA: TGTGCCAGTAACTCCGGAGGAATCGTGCCCCAGCATTTT. Encoded protein: CASNSGGIVPQHF.

The chain recombines TRBV18 with TRBJ1-4, with D possibly matching TRBD1 (6 bases). The CDR3 contains 15 residues. V gave up 4 bases and J gave up 0 bases, with 9 bases separating them. Per germline, CDR1 KGHSH and CDR2 LQKENI. CDR3 residues: CASSLNRATNEKLFF. Here the CDR3 DNA reads TGTGCCAGCTCACTTAACAGGGCAACTAATGAAAAACTGTTTTTT.

The chain links TRBV5-4 to TRBJ1-6; 7 nucleotides align to TRBD1. The CDR3 sequence is 15 residues long. J was trimmed by 4 bases and V by 4 bases; bases with no gene match: 5. Germline V gene lookup returns CDR1 SGHNT and CDR2 YYREEE (reference sequence). In nucleotides, the CDR3 is TGTGCCAGCAGCACAGGGGTGGTTTATAATTCACCCCTCCACTTT. Translated, it gives CASSTGVVYNSPLHF.

V gene TRBV19 combines with J gene TRBJ2-7; D unclear. Germline V gene sequence: CDR1 LNHDA, CDR2 SQIVND (reference sequence). The V end was cut by 6 bases, the J end by 0 bases, with 12 bases between. This CDR3 region has 14 residues. This CDR3 reads CASRPDTTSYEQYF. Written as DNA, the CDR3 is TGTGCCAGTAGACCAGACACGACCTCCTACGAGCAGTACTTC.

The count of this clone is one. The chain is built from TRBV28 and TRBJ1-2; 12 nucleotides align to TRBD1. In germline, CDR1 is MDHEN, CDR2 SYDVKM. This CDR3 contains 15 residues. The CDR3 spells CVSSGQGAHGYGYTF. DNA for the CDR3: TGTGTTTCCTCGGGACAGGGGGCGCATGGCTATGGCTACACCTTC.

This clone was seen a few times. This chain links TRBV29-1 with TRBJ1-3, with 8 bases lining up with TRBD1. J lost 5 bases, V lost 3 bases, and 3 bases had no gene match. This CDR3 has 13 residues. Germline V gene sequence: CDR1 SQVTM, CDR2 ANQGSEA. CDR3 nucleotide sequence: TGCAGCGTTGAGACAGGGGCTAGAAACACCATATATTTT. Protein sequence: CSVETGARNTIYF.